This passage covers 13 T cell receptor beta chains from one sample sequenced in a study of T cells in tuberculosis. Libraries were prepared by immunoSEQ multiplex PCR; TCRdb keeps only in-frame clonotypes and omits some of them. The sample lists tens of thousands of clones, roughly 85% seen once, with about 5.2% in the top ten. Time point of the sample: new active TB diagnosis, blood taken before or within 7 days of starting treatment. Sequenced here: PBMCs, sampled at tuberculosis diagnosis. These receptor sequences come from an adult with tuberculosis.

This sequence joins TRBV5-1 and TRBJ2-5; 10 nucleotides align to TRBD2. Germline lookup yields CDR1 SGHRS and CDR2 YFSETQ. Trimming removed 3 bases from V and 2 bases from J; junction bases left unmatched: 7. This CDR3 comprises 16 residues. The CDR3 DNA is TGCGCCAGCAGCTGGCGCGGAGCGGGGGGGCAAGAGACCCAGTACTTC. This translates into CASSWRGAGGQETQYF.

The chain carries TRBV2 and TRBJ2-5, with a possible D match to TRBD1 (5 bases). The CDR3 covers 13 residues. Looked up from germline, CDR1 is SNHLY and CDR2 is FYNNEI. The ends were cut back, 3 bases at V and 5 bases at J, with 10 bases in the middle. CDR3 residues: CASSEGPAETQYF. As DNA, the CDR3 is TGTGCCAGCAGTGAGGGGCCTGCGGAGACCCAGTACTTC.

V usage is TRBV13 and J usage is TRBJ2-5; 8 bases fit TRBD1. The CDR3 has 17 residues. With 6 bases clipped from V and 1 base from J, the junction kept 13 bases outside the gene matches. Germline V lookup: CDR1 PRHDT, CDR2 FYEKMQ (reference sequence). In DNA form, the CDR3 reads TGTGCCAGCAGTACACTTTCCCGGGACAGGATCCAAGAGACCCAGTACTTC. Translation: CASSTLSRDRIQETQYF.

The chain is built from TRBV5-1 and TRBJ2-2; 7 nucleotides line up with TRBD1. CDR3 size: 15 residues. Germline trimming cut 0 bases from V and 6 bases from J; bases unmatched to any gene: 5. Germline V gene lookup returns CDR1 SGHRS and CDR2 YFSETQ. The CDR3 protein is CASSLGLRGSGELFF. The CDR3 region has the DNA TGCGCCAGCAGCTTGGGCCTCAGGGGGTCCGGGGAGCTGTTTTTT.

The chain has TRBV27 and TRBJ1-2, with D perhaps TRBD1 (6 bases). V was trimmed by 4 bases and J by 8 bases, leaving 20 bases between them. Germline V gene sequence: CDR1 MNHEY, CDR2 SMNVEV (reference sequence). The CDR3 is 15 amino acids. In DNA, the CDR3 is TGTGCCAGCAGTTCCCCAGACAAGGGGGTAAGAGGCTACACCTTC. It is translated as CASSSPDKGVRGYTF.

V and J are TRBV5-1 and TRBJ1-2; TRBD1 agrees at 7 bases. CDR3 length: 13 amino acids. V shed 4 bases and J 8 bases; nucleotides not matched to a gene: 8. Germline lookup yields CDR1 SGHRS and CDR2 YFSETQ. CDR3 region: CASSGSQGEGYTF. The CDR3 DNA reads TGCGCCAGCAGCGGGTCCCAGGGGGAGGGCTACACCTTC.

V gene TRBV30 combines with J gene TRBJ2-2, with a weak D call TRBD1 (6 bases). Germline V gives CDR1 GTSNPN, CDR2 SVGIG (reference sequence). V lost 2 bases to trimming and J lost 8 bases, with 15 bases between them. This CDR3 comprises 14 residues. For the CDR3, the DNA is TGTGCCTGGAGTCACCAGGGGATTGGGGGGGAGCTGTTTTTT. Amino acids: CAWSHQGIGGELFF.

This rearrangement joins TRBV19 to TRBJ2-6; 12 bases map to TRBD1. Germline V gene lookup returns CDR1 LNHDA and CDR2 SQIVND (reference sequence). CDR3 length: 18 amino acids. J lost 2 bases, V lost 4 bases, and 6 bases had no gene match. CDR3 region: CASSTPGQGAAGANVLTF. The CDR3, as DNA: TGTGCCAGTAGTACCCCGGGACAGGGGGCTGCTGGGGCCAACGTCCTGACTTTC. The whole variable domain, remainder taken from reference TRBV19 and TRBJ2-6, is DGGITQSPKYLFRKEGQNVTLSCEQNLNHDAMYWYRQDPGQGLRLIYYSQIVNDFQKGDIAEGYSVSREKKESFPLTVTSAQKNPTAFYLCASSTPGQGAAGANVLTFGAGSRLTVL.

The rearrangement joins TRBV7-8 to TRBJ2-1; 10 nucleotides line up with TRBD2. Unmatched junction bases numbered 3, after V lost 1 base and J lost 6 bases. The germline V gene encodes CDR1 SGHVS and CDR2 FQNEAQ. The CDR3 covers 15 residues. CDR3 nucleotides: TGTGCCAGCAGCTTAGGGGGACTAGCGTCCAATGAGCAGTTCTTC. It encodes CASSLGGLASNEQFF.

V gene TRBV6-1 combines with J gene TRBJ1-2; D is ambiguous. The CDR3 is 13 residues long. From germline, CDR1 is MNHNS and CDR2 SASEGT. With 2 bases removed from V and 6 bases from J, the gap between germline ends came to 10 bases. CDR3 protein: CASSELGLDGYTF. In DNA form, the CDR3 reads TGTGCCAGCAGTGAACTCGGGTTGGATGGCTACACCTTC.

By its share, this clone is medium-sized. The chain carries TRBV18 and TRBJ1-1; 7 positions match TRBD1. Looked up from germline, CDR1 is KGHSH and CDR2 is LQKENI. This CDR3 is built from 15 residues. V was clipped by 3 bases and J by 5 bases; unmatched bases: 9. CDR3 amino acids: CASSPGQVPLTEAFF. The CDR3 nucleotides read TGTGCCAGCTCACCCGGACAGGTACCATTAACTGAAGCTTTCTTT. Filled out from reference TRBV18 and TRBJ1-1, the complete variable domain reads NAGVMQNPRHLVRRRGQEARLRCSPMKGHSHVYWYRQLPEEGLKFMVYLQKENIIDESGMPKERFSAEFPKEGPSILRIQQVVRGDSAAYFCASSPGQVPLTEAFFGQGTRLTVV.

The CDR3 is CASSQRSYGYTF. In DNA form, the CDR3 reads TGTGCCAGCAGTCAGAGGAGCTATGGCTACACCTTC. The genes are TRBV28 and TRBJ1-2; D is ambiguous. The CDR3 consists of 12 residues. Germline V gene sequence: CDR1 MDHEN, CDR2 SYDVKM. The germline V and J ends were trimmed by 5 bases and 4 bases, with 8 bases remaining between them.

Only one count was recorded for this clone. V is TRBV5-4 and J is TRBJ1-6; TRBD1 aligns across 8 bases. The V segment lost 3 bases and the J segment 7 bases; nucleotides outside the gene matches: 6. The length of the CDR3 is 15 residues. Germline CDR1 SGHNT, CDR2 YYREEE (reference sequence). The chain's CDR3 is CASSSNRGGNSPLHF. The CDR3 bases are TGTGCCAGCAGCTCTAACAGGGGGGGAAATTCACCCCTCCACTTT.